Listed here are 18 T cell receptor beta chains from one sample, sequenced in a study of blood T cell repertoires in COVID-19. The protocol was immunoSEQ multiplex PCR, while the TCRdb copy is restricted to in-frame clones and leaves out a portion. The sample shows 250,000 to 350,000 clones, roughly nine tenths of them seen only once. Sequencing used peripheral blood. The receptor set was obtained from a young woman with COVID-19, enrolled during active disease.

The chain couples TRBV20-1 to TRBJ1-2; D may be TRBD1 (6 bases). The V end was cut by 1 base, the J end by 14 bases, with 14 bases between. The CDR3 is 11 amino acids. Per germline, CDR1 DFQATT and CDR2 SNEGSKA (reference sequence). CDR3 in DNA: TGCAGTGCTAGAGTACCAGGGGCTTGGACCTTC. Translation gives CSARVPGAWTF.

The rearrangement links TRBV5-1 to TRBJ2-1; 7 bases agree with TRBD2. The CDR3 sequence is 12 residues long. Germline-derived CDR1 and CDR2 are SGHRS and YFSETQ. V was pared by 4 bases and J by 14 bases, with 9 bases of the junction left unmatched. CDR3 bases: TGCGCCAGCAGCCCAGAGCGGGATGTGGAGTTCTTC. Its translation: CASSPERDVEFF.

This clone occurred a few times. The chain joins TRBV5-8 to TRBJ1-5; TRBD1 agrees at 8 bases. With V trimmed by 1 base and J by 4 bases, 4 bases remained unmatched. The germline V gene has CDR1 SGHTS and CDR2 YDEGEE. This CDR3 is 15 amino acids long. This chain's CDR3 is CASSLRTGRNQPQHF. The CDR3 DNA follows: TGTGCCAGCAGCTTGAGGACAGGGCGGAATCAGCCCCAGCATTTT.

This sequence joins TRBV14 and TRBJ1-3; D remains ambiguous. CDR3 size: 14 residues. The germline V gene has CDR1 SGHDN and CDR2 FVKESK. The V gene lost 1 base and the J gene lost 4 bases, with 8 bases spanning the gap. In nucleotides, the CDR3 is TGTGCCAGCAGCCAAGTCCGGGGAGGAAACACCATATATTTT. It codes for CASSQVRGGNTIYF.

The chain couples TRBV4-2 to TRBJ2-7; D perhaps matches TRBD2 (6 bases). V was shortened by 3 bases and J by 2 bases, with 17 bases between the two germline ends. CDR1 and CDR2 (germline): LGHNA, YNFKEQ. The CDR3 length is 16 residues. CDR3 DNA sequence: TGTGCCAGCAGCCAGGGACGGTCGGGAGTAACCTACGAGCAGTACTTC. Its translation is CASSQGRSGVTYEQYF.

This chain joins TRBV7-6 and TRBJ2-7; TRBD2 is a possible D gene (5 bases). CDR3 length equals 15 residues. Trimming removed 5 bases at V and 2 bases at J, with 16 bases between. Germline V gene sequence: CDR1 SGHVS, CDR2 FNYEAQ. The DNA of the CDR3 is TGTGCCAGCAGCCCCCCTCCGGGATCCACCTACGAGCAGTACTTC. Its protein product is CASSPPPGSTYEQYF.

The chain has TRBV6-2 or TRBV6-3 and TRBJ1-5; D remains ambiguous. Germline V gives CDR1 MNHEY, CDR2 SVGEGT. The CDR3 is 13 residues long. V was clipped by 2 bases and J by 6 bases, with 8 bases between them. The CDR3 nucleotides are TGTGCCAGCAGTTACCCGGGAGTTCAGCCCCAGCATTTT. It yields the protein CASSYPGVQPQHF.

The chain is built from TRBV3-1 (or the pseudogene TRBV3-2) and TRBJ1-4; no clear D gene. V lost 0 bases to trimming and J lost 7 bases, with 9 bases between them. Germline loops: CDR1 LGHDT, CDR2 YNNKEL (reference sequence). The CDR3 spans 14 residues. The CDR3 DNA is TGTGCCAGCAGCCAAGATTATTCGAGTGAAAAACTGTTTTTT. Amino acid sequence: CASSQDYSSEKLFF.

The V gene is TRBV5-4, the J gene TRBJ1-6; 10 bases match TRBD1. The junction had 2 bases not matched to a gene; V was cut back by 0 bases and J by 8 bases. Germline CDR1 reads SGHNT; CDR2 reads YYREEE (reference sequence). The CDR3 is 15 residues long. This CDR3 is CASSLATGGYSPLHF. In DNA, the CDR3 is TGTGCCAGCAGCTTGGCGACAGGGGGCTATTCACCCCTCCACTTT.

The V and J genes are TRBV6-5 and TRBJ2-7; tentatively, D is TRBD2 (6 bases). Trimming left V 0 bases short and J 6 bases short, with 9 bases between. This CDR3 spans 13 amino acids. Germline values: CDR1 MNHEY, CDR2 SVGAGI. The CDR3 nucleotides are TGTGCCAGCAGTTACTCACACGGGGGCGAGCAGTACTTC. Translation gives CASSYSHGGEQYF.

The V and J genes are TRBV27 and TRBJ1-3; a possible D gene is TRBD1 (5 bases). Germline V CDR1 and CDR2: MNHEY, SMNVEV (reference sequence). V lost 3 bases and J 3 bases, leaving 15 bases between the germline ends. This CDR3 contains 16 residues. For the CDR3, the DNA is TGTGCCAGCAGTTTGCAGGGAAGGGGTCATGGAAACACCATATATTTT. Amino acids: CASSLQGRGHGNTIYF.

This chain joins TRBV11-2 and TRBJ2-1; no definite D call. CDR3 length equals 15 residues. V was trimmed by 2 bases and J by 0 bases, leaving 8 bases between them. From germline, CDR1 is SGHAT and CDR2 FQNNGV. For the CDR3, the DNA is TGTGCCAGCAGCTTAAGAGTCGCCTCCTACAATGAGCAGTTCTTC. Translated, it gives CASSLRVASYNEQFF.

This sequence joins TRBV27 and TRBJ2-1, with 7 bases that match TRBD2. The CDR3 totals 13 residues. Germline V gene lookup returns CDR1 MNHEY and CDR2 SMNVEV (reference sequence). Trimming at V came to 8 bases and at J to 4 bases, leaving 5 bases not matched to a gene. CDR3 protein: CASGERDYNEQFF. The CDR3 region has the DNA TGTGCCAGCGGCGAGCGGGATTACAATGAGCAGTTCTTC.

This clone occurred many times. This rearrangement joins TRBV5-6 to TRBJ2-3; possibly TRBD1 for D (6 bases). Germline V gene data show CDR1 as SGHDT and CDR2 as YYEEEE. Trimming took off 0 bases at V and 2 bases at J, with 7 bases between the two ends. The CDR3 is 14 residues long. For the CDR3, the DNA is TGTGCCAGCAGCTTGGGGGGGCACACAGATACGCAGTATTTT. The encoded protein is CASSLGGHTDTQYF.

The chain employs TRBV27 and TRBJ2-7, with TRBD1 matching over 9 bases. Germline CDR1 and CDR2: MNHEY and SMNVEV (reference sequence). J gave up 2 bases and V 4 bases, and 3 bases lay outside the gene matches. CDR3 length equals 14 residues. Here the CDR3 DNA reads TGTGCCAGCAGTTGGACAGGGGATCCCTACGAGCAGTACTTC. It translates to CASSWTGDPYEQYF.

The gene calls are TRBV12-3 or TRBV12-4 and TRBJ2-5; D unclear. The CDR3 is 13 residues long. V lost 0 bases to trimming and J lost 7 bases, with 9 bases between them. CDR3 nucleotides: TGTGCCAGCAGTTTAGCTACTACGGGGACCCAGTACTTC. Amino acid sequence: CASSLATTGTQYF.

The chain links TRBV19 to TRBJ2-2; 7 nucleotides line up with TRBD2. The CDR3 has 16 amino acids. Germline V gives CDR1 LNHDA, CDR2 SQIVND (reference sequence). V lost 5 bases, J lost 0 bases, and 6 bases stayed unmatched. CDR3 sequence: CASSPEGGSNTGELFF. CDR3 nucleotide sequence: TGTGCCAGTAGTCCCGAGGGAGGGTCGAACACCGGGGAGCTGTTTTTT.

In DNA, the CDR3 is TGCAGCGTTGTTACCGGGACAGGGGGGGACTACGAGCAGTACTTC. It specifies CSVVTGTGGDYEQYF. The chain has TRBV29-1 and TRBJ2-7, with TRBD1 matching 11 bases. With 4 bases clipped from V and 3 bases from J, the junction kept 8 bases outside the gene matches. The CDR3 sequence is 15 residues long. Germline loops: CDR1 SQVTM, CDR2 ANQGSEA.